Listed here are 8 T cell receptor beta chains from one sample, sequenced in a study of T cell responses to AZD1222 COVID-19 vaccine. Produced via immunoSEQ multiplex PCR; TCRdb's table is partial and in-frame only. The table lists around 100,000 clones, approximately 90% of them singletons, with approximately 1.3% in the top ten. Specimen: peripheral blood, collected on day 0 of AZD1222 vaccination. These receptors came from an adult in good health.

This clone was found once. The rearrangement uses TRBV5-1 and TRBJ1-2; TRBD1 aligns across 7 bases. The CDR3 sequence is 13 residues long. Germline loops: CDR1 SGHRS, CDR2 YFSETQ. V dropped 6 bases and J dropped 3; count of bases not matched to a gene: 5. CDR3 protein: CASTRDSHYGYTF. CDR3 sequence (DNA): TGCGCCAGCACTCGGGACAGCCACTATGGCTACACCTTC. Complete variable domain (other parts from reference TRBV5-1 and TRBJ1-2): KAGVTQTPRYLIKTRGQQVTLSCSPISGHRSVSWYQQTPGQGLQFLFEYFSETQRNKGNFPGRFSGRQFSNSRSEMNVSTLELGDSALYLCASTRDSHYGYTFGSGTRLTVV.

In its sample, this clone was seen once. The V and J genes are TRBV10-3 and TRBJ2-7; D is unresolved. The CDR3 extends over 13 amino acids. From germline, CDR1 is ENHRY and CDR2 SYGVKD. V gave up 6 bases and J gave up 0 bases, with 9 bases separating them. The CDR3 bases are TGTGCCATCAGCGACAATGGCTCCTACGAGCAGTACTTC. Its translation is CAISDNGSYEQYF.

This chain uses TRBV19 with TRBJ2-2; perhaps TRBD2 as D (6 bases). Looked up from germline, CDR1 is LNHDA and CDR2 is SQIVND (reference sequence). The CDR3 is made up of 13 amino acids. With 7 bases removed from V and 5 bases from J, the gap between germline ends came to 11 bases. CDR3 DNA: TGTGCCAGTAACCGGGAGTCTACCGGGGAGCTGTTTTTT. Residues: CASNRESTGELFF.

This chain joins TRBV5-5 and TRBJ2-7; 9 bases match TRBD1. With 7 bases clipped from V and 0 bases from J, the junction kept 5 bases outside the gene matches. The germline V gene encodes CDR1 SGHKS and CDR2 YYEKEE (reference sequence). The CDR3 is made up of 14 amino acids. In nucleotides, the CDR3 is TGTGCCAGCGGGGGACAGGGACTCTCCTACGAGCAGTACTTC. This encodes CASGGQGLSYEQYF. The variable domain in full, completed from reference TRBV5-5 and TRBJ2-7, reads DAGVTQSPTHLIKTRGQQVTLRCSPISGHKSVSWYQQVLGQGPQFIFQYYEKEERGRGNFPDRFSARQFPNYSSELNVNALLLGDSALYLCASGGQGLSYEQYFGPGTRLTVT.

The rearrangement joins TRBV3-1 (or the pseudogene TRBV3-2) to TRBJ1-1, with TRBD1 matching over 7 bases. With V trimmed by 3 bases and J by 6 bases, 7 bases remained unmatched. CDR3 length: 14 residues. CDR1 and CDR2 from the germline V gene are LGHDT and YNNKEL (reference sequence). The CDR3 region has the DNA TGTGCCAGCAGCCACCGACAGGGTGGCTCTGAAGCTTTCTTT. Its translation: CASSHRQGGSEAFF.

The gene calls are TRBV4-2 and TRBJ2-2; D remains ambiguous. The CDR3 runs 16 residues. Trimming took off 0 bases at V and 4 bases at J, with 12 bases between the two ends. Looked up from germline, CDR1 is LGHNA and CDR2 is YNFKEQ. CDR3 sequence (DNA): TGTGCCAGCAGCCAAGAAGCACAGACTTCCACCGGGGAGCTGTTTTTT. This translates into CASSQEAQTSTGELFF.

The chain couples TRBV9 to TRBJ1-6; the match to TRBD1 covers 7 bases. Trimming removed 3 bases from V and 10 bases from J; junction bases left unmatched: 10. CDR1 SGDLS and CDR2 YYNGEE come from the germline V gene. This CDR3 has 15 amino acids. The DNA for the CDR3 is TGTGCCAGCAGCGAACACAGGGGAGGGATGTCACCCCTCCACTTT. Its protein is CASSEHRGGMSPLHF.

The chain recombines TRBV4-1 with TRBJ1-5; no definite D call. Trimming cost V 1 base and J 4 bases, with 11 bases left between them. The germline gives CDR1 MGHRA, CDR2 YSYEKL. This CDR3 contains 15 residues. The CDR3 nucleotides read TGCGCCAGCAGCCAAGGAGCAGCTCTTAATCAGCCCCAGCATTTT. Its protein product is CASSQGAALNQPQHF.